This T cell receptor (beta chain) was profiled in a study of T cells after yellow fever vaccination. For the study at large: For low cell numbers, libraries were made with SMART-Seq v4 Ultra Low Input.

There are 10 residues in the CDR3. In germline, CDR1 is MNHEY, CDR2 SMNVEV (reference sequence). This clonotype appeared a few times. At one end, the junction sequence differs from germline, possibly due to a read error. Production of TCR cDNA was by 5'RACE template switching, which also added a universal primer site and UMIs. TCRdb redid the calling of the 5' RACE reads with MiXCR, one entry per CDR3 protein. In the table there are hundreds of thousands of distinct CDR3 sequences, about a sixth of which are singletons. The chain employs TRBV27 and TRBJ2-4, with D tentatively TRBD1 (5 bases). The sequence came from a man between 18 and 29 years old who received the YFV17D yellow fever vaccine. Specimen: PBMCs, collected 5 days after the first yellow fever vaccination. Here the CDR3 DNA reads TGTGCCAGCAGTTTGCAGGGTGCTAACTTC. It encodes CASSLQGANF.